The clone carrying this TCR beta chain was counted only a few times. Stable disease denoted Graves' hyperthyroidism without ophthalmopathy progression within 18 months. This record comes from a study of T cells in Graves' hyperthyroidism and ophthalmopathy. The CDR3 is 15 residues long. CDR1 and CDR2 from the germline V gene are LNHNV and YYDKDF (reference sequence). Trimming stripped 3 bases from V and 7 bases from J, with 18 bases between. TCR beta CDR3 regions were amplified from RNA. In the first-round RT-PCR of the TCR CDR3, the HTBI primer set was used. In TCRdb, the multiplex PCR reads were re-called with MiXCR into one record per CDR3 protein. The repertoire consists of hundreds of thousands of distinct CDR3 sequences, with around 13% occurring once and the leading ten covering 9.2%.

The rearrangement links TRBV15 to TRBJ1-2, with unresolved D. The receptor's source is a young woman with Graves' hyperthyroidism. The sample comprised blood. In DNA, the CDR3 is TGTGCCACCAGCAGCCCCGGCGGAGAGTCGATTGGCTACACCTTC. The encoded protein is CATSSPGGESIGYTF.